These T cell receptor beta chains were read from a single sample in a study of blood T cell repertoires in COVID-19. The table came from immunoSEQ multiplex PCR; TCRdb's copy has only in-frame clones and leaves some out. The sample lists 70,000 to 95,000 clones; 70% to 90% were seen once. The sample was peripheral blood. These TCRs come from a man in his 70s with acute or convalescent COVID-19. CDR3s leave out the opening cysteine and the closing phenylalanine or tryptophan. D genes are given only for firm matches. Only part of the rows carry a size: once, few, many, or a class if the clone is expanded.

size: -
D: -
V: TRBV6-5
CDR3: ATQSGANVLT

size: -
D: -
V: TRBV7-9
CDR3: ASSVYTDTQY

size: -
D: TRBD1
V: TRBV29-1
CDR3: SVASAQGFEKLF

size: -
D: -
V: TRBV29-1
CDR3: SVGDTILEAF

size: -
D: -
V: TRBV28
CDR3: ASTGAGWDTEAF

size: -
D: TRBD1
V: TRBV7-9
CDR3: ASSAGQGARETQY

size: -
D: TRBD2
V: TRBV19
CDR3: ASSLAGEYEQY

size: once
D: TRBD1
V: TRBV29-1
CDR3: SAGQGGYGYT

size: -
D: -
V: TRBV18
CDR3: ANTKERGGQETQY

size: once
D: -
V: TRBV28
CDR3: ASSLNRVPYGYT

size: -
D: TRBD1
V: TRBV2
CDR3: ASRASDRGIQTQY

size: -
D: -
V: TRBV7-6
CDR3: ASSVGGSVGGELF

size: -
D: TRBD1
V: TRBV10-1
CDR3: ASSDGTGSNT

size: -
D: -
V: TRBV19
CDR3: ASSIWDFMF

size: -
D: -
V: TRBV7-2
CDR3: ASSPGGARADTQY

size: -
D: -
V: TRBV6-5
CDR3: ASRPQANTEAF

size: -
D: -
V: TRBV6-2/TRBV6-3
CDR3: ASSYWEFTEAF

size: -
D: TRBD2
V: TRBV28
CDR3: ASSLLGRDQRDFDEQY

size: -
D: -
V: TRBV6-6
CDR3: ASSYDRTDTQY

size: -
D: -
V: TRBV18
CDR3: ASSPVRGTEAF

size: -
D: TRBD1
V: TRBV5-5
CDR3: ASSLSPGQSSYEQY

size: few
D: -
V: TRBV20-1
CDR3: SGGARTEAF